The subject of this entry is one T cell receptor (beta chain). Its antigen remains unidentified. Via MiXCR, TCRdb re-called the multiplex PCR reads, giving one row per CDR3 protein. The table includes 200,000 to 250,000 distinct CDR3 sequences, about 34% detected once. The lymph nodes were axillary draining lymph nodes from breast cancer patients. This entry comes from a study of breast tumors, draining lymph nodes, adjacent tissues. The study, taken as a whole, reports: Data only fit, rather than demonstrated, lymph node origin of most tumor T cells. Findings are consistent with lymph node origin and intratumoral expansion of most tumor T cells. Compared with lymph nodes, tumors were less diverse; compared with nontumor tissue, more. Compared with basal-like, luminal-like tumors shared significantly more repertoire with nontumor tissue.

Sequenced: axillary lymph node tissue. The TCR sequence derives from a female donor with breast cancer. Some clones in this sample may be carry-over from other donors' samples.

The DNA for the CDR3 is TGTGCCAGCAGACCCCCTAGCGTCGAGACCCAGTACTTC. Translating it yields CASRPPSVETQYF. This chain links TRBV6-5 with TRBJ2-5, with a weak D call TRBD2 (6 bases). From germline, CDR1 is MNHEY and CDR2 SVGAGI. The CDR3 covers 13 residues. With 6 bases removed from V and 5 bases from J, the gap between germline ends came to 13 bases.